The clone carrying this TCR beta chain was recorded many times. Its antigen is not identified. TCRdb analysed the 5' RACE reads with MiXCR anew, one entry per CDR3 protein. The data hold 500,000 to 650,000 distinct CDR3 sequences, with 10% to 15% observed a single time. This entry comes from a study of T cells after yellow fever vaccination. Study-wide points: Most clones from primary vaccination resurfaced after the booster (under 97% CD4, about 91% CD8).

CDR1 and CDR2 (germline): DFQATT, SNEGSKA (reference sequence). Losses at the gene ends were 6 bases for V and 3 bases for J; bases not matched to a gene: 11. The CDR3 runs 15 residues. The receptor comes from a young man who received the YFV17D yellow fever vaccine. The rearrangement links TRBV20-1 to TRBJ1-2; TRBD1 matches 9 bases. The material was PBMCs, obtained on the day of the yellow fever booster vaccination. In DNA form, the CDR3 reads TGCAGTGCCCTCGCTACAGGGGGCAGAGACTATGGCTACACCTTC. It yields the protein CSALATGGRDYGYTF.